The following is a T cell receptor (beta chain) sequence with its context. Its antigen is unidentified. The V gene lost 4 bases and the J gene lost 4 bases, with 10 bases spanning the gap. This CDR3 is 13 amino acids long. Looked up from germline, CDR1 is MNHEY and CDR2 is SVGAGI. The study ran its PCR with 60 Vbeta and 13 Jbeta primers. Using immunoSEQ multiplex PCR, the repertoire was profiled, and TCRdb retains in-frame clones only, with some absent. The sample has roughly 150,000 clones, about 85% seen once; the top ten hold 1%. This sample was included in a study of cytomegalovirus exposure and HLA in healthy donors. Study-level results: As a later analysis showed, several of the most significant clusters appeared to be linked to common viral pathogens. Because they were indistinguishable, some V segments, including TRBV6-2 and TRBV6-3, were excluded. Reports credit the classifier with highly specific, highly sensitive diagnosis of cytomegalovirus status.

Sequenced sample: PBMCs. The rearrangement uses TRBV6-5 and TRBJ1-1; a weak D match, TRBD1 (5 bases). This receptor was taken from a boy aged 2 to 10 in good health and CMV-seronegative. The CDR3 DNA follows: TGTGCCAGCAGTTGGGGAACAGGCACTGAAGCTTTCTTT. It yields the protein CASSWGTGTEAFF.